The source of this T cell receptor (beta chain) is a study of post-analysis software for immune sequencing data. The authors incorporated unique molecular identifiers into the TCR beta cDNA libraries. The authors obtained some 500,000 cDNA molecules from about 0.94 to 9.7 million T cells. TCRdb reanalysed the PCR reads using MiXCR and keeps one entry per CDR3 protein. Of about 560,000 distinct CDR3 sequences in the sample, about 44% were seen once. The study's findings and limits: Comparison with controls showed significantly lower normalized Chao1 diversity in multiple sclerosis patients. The five TRBV segments detected at higher frequency in patients than in controls included TRBV5-6, TRBV5-1 and TRBV20-1.

V shed 4 bases and J 5 bases; nucleotides not matched to a gene: 3. CDR1 and CDR2 (germline): MNHNY, SVGAGI (reference sequence). This CDR3 region has 14 residues. This clonotype was counted a few times. Its cognate antigen is unknown. This chain uses TRBV6-6 with TRBJ2-5; TRBD2 aligns across 11 bases. What was sequenced was blood. The TCR sequence derives from a girl under 18 with multiple sclerosis. CDR3 residues: CASSLTSGIETQYF. CDR3 nucleotides: TGTGCCAGCAGTTTGACTAGCGGGATTGAGACCCAGTACTTC.